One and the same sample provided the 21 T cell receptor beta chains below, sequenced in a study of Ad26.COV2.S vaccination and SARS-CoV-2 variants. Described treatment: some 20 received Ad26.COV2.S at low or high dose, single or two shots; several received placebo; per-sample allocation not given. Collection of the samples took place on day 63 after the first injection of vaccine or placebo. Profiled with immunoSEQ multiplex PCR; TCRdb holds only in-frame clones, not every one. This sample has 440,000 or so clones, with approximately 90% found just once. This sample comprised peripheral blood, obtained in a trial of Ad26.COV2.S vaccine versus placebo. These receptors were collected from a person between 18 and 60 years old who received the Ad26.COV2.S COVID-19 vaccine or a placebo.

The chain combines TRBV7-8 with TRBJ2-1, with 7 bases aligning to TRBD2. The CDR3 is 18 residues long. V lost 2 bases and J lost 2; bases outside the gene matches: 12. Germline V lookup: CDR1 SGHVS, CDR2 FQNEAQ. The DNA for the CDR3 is TGTGCCAGCAGCTTAAGGCGGACTAGAGGTGACACCTACAATGAGCAGTTCTTC. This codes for CASSLRRTRGDTYNEQFF.

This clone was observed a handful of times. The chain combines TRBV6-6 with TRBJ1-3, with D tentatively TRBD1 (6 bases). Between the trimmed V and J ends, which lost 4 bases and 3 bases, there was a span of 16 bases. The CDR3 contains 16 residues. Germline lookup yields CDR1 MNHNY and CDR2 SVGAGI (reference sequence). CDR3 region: CASSLDEGVVGNTIYF. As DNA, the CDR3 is TGTGCCAGCAGTTTAGATGAGGGGGTTGTTGGAAACACCATATATTTT.

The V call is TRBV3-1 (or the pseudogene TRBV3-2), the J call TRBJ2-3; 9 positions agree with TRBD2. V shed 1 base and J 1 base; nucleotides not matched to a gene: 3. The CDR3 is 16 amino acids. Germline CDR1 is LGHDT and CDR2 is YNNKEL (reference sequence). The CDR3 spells CASSQAIAGGTDTQYF. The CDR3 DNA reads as TGTGCCAGCAGCCAAGCGATAGCGGGGGGCACAGATACGCAGTATTTT.

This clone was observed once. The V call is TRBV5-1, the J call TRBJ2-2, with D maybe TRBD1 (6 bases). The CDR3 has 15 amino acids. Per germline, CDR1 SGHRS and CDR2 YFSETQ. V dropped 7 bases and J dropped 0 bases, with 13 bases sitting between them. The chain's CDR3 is CASLPGAANTGELFF. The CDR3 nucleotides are TGCGCCAGCCTTCCAGGGGCGGCGAACACCGGGGAGCTGTTTTTT.

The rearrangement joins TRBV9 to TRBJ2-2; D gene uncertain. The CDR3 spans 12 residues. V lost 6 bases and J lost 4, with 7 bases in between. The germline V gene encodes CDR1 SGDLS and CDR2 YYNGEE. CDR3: CASTSGTGELFF. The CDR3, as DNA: TGTGCCAGCACTTCCGGCACCGGGGAGCTGTTTTTT.

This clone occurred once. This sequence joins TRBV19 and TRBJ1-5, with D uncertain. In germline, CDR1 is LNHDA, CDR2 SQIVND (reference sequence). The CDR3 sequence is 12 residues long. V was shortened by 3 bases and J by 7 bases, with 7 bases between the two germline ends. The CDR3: CASSMGGQPQHF. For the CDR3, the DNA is TGTGCCAGTAGTATGGGTGGCCAGCCCCAGCATTTT. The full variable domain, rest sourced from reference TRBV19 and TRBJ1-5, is DGGITQSPKYLFRKEGQNVTLSCEQNLNHDAMYWYRQDPGQGLRLIYYSQIVNDFQKGDIAEGYSVSREKKESFPLTVTSAQKNPTAFYLCASSMGGQPQHFGDGTRLSIL.

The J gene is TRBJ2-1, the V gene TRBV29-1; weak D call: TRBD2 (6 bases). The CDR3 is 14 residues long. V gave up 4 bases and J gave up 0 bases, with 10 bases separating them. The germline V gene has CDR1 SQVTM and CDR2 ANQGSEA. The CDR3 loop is CSVVGLGSYNEQFF. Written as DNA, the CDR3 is TGCAGCGTTGTGGGACTTGGCTCCTACAATGAGCAGTTCTTC.

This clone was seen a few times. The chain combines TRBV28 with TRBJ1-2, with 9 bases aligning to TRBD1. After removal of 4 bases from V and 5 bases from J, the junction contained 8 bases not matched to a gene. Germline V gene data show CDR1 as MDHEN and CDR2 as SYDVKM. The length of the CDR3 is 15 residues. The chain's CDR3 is CASSSAGQGTYGYTF. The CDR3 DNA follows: TGTGCCAGCAGTTCCGCAGGACAGGGGACATATGGCTACACCTTC.

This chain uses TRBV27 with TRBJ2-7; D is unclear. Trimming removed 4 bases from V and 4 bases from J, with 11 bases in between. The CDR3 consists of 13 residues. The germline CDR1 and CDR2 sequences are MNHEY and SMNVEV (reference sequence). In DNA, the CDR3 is TGTGCCAGCAGTTCCCCCGTTGGGTACGAGCAGTACTTC. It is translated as CASSSPVGYEQYF.

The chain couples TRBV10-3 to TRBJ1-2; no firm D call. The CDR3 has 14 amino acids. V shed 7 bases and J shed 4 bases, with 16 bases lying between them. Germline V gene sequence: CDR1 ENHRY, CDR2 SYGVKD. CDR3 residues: CAIKPEEGGYGYTF. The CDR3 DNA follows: TGTGCCATCAAACCCGAGGAGGGCGGCTATGGCTACACCTTC.

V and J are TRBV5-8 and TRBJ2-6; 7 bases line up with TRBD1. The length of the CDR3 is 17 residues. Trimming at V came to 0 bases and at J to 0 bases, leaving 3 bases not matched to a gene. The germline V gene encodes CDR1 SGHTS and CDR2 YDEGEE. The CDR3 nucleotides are TGTGCCAGCAGCTTGGGGGACAGTTTCTCTGGGGCCAACGTCCTGACTTTC. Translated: CASSLGDSFSGANVLTF.

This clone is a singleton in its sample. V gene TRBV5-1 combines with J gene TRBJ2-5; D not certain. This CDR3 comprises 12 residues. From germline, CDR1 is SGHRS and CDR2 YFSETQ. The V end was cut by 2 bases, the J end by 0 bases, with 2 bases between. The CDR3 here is CASSFNQETQYF. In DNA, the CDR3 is TGCGCCAGCAGCTTCAACCAAGAGACCCAGTACTTC. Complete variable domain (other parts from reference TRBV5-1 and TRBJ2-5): KAGVTQTPRYLIKTRGQQVTLSCSPISGHRSVSWYQQTPGQGLQFLFEYFSETQRNKGNFPGRFSGRQFSNSRSEMNVSTLELGDSALYLCASSFNQETQYFGPGTRLLVL.

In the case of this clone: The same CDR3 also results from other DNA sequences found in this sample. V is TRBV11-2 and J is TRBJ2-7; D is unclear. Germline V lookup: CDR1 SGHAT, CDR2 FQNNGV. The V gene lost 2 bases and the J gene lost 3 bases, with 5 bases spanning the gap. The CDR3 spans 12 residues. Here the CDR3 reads CASSLLSYEQYF. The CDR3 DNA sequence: TGTGCCAGCAGCTTACTAAGCTACGAGCAGTACTTC.

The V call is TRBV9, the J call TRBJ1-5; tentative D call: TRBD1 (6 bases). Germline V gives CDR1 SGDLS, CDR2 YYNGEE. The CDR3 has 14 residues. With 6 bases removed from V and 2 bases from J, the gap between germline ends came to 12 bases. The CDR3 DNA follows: TGTGCCAGCAACGAGGGGGAGGGCAATCAGCCCCAGCATTTT. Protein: CASNEGEGNQPQHF.

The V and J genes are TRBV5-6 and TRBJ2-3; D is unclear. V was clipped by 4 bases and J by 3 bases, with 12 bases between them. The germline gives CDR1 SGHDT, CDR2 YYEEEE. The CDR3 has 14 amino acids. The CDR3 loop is CASSPWPFTDTQYF. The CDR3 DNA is TGTGCCAGCAGCCCATGGCCCTTTACAGATACGCAGTATTTT.

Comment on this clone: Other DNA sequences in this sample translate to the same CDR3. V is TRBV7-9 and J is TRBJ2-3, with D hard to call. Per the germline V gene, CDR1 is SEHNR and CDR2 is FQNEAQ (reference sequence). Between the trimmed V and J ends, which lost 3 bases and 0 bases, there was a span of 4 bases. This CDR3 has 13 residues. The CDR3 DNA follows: TGTGCCAGCAGCTTCGATAGCACAGATACGCAGTATTTT. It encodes CASSFDSTDTQYF. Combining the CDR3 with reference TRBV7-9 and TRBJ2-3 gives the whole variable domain DTGVSQNPRHKITKRGQNVTFRCDPISEHNRLYWYRQTLGQGPEFLTYFQNEAQLEKSRLLSDRFSAERPKGSFSTLEIQRTEQGDSAMYLCASSFDSTDTQYFGPGTRLTVL.

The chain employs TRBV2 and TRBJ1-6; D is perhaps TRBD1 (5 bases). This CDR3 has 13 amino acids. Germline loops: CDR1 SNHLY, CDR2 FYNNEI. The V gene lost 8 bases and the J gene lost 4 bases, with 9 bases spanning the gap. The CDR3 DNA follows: TGTGCCAGCGGGACTGCGTATAATTCACCCCTCCACTTT. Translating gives CASGTAYNSPLHF.

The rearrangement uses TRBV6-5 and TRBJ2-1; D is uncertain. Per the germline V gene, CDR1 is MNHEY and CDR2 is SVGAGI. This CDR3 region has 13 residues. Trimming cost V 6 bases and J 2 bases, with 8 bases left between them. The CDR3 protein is CASSLQTYNEQFF. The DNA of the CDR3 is TGTGCCAGCAGCCTGCAAACCTACAATGAGCAGTTCTTC.

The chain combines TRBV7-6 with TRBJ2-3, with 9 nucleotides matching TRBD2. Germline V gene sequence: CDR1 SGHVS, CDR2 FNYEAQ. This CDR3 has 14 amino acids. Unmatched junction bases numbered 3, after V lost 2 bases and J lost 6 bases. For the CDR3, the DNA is TGTGCCAGCAGCTTAATGCTAGCGGGGGATACGCAGTATTTT. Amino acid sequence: CASSLMLAGDTQYF.

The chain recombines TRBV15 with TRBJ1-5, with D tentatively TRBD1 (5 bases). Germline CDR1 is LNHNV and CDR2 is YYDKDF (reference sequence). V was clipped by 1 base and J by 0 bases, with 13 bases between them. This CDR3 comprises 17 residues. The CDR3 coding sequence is TGTGCCACCAGCAGAGGTCCATCGACAGTTAGCAATCAGCCCCAGCATTTT. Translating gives CATSRGPSTVSNQPQHF.

The CDR3 spells CASSPSGSFLSNVLTF. CDR3 DNA: TGTGCCAGTAGTCCTAGCGGGAGTTTCCTGTCCAACGTCCTGACTTTC. The V and J genes are TRBV19 and TRBJ2-6; 10 bases agree with TRBD2. The CDR3 covers 16 residues. V lost 5 bases, J lost 8 bases, and 9 bases stayed unmatched. CDR1 and CDR2 from the germline V gene are LNHDA and SQIVND (reference sequence). The variable domain in full, completed from reference TRBV19 and TRBJ2-6, reads DGGITQSPKYLFRKEGQNVTLSCEQNLNHDAMYWYRQDPGQGLRLIYYSQIVNDFQKGDIAEGYSVSREKKESFPLTVTSAQKNPTAFYLCASSPSGSFLSNVLTFGAGSRLTVL.